This T cell receptor (beta chain) was captured in a study of graft-versus-host responses after intestinal transplantation. Study background: All recipients were given anti-thymocyte globulin induction, and tacrolimus and steroids were then administered for around three years.

Germline V gives CDR1 MNHEY, CDR2 SVGAGI. Trimming cost V 4 bases and J 5 bases; bases outside gene matches: 13. This CDR3 region has 16 residues. Study-wide results and limits: Early post-transplant declines in HvG were associated with peak levels of circulating GvH clones.

The assay was immunoSEQ multiplex PCR, and TCRdb's table has in-frame clones only and misses some. The sample records about 98,000 clones, more than 70% being singletons. As regards this clone: Its antigen is still unknown.

This material consisted of PBMCs, taken 255 days after intestinal transplant. The V gene is TRBV6-5, the J gene TRBJ2-7; 8 nucleotides agree with TRBD2. This TCR came from a human patient who received an intestinal transplant, so some T cells may come from the graft donor. The CDR3, as DNA: TGTGCCAGCAGTTTAGCCCGGACTAGCCTTTTCCACGAGCAGTACTTC. This encodes CASSLARTSLFHEQYF.